This T cell receptor beta chain was captured in a study of cytomegalovirus exposure and HLA in healthy donors. Using immunoSEQ multiplex PCR, the repertoire was profiled, and TCRdb retains in-frame clones only, with some absent. Of fewer than 90,000 clones listed, 84% were seen once; the top ten hold about an eighth. The germline V and J ends were trimmed by 0 bases and 1 base, with 9 bases remaining between them. There are 15 residues in the CDR3. The V gene's germline CDR1 is MNHNS and CDR2 SASEGT. The receptor's source is a woman aged 18 to 35 in good health and CMV-seropositive. The chain combines TRBV6-1 with TRBJ1-1, with D possibly TRBD1 on 6 matching bases. The specimen was PBMCs. The CDR3 DNA sequence: TGTGCCAGCAGTGAAGCAGCGGGGGCGAACACTGAAGCTTTCTTT. The encoded protein is CASSEAAGANTEAFF.